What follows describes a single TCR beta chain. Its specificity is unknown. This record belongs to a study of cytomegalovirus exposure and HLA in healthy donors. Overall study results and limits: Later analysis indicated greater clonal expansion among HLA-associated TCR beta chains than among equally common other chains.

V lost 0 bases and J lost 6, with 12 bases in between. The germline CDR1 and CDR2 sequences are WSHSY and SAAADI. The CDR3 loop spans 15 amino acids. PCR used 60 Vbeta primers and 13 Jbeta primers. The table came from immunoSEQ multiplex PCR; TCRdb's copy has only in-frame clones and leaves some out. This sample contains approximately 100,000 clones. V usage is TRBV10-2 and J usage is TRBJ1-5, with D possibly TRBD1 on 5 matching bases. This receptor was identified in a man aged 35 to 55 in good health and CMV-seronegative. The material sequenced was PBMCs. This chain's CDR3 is CASSESTGAGQPQHF. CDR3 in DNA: TGCGCCAGCAGTGAGTCGACTGGGGCCGGTCAGCCCCAGCATTTT.